These 24 T cell receptor beta chains originate from one sample sequenced in a study. From the 5' RACE reads, TCRdb called clonotypes with MiXCR, one entry per CDR3 protein. The sample lists about 23,000 distinct CDR3 sequences; 30% were seen once. Material: tumor-infiltrating naive CD4+ T cells sorted from the breast tumor. The sample's subset: naive CD4+ T cells, CD4+CD45RA+CD25-. The source is a female donor with breast cancer.

This clonotype appeared a few times. This chain uses TRBV6-6 with TRBJ2-7; D is ambiguous. This CDR3 has 13 amino acids. Trimming removed 5 bases at V and 1 base at J, with 9 bases between. Germline values: CDR1 MNHNY, CDR2 SVGAGI (reference sequence). CDR3 sequence reads: CASSESESYEQYF. CDR3 coding DNA: TGTGCCAGCAGTGAAAGCGAGTCCTACGAGCAGTACTTC.

The chain joins TRBV30 to TRBJ2-1; TRBD2 matches at 8 bases. This CDR3 has 14 amino acids. Unmatched junction bases numbered 6, after V lost 2 bases and J lost 6 bases. Germline V gene sequence: CDR1 GTSNPN, CDR2 SVGIG (reference sequence). The CDR3 is CAWSPLAVGNEQFF. CDR3 DNA: TGTGCCTGGAGTCCACTAGCGGTGGGCAATGAGCAGTTCTTC.

This clonotype is labeled medium-sized. The rearrangement joins TRBV10-3 to TRBJ2-7; D might be TRBD1 (6 bases). The CDR3 extends over 12 amino acids. Trimming removed 10 bases at V and 1 base at J, with 11 bases between. From germline, CDR1 is ENHRY and CDR2 SYGVKD. This chain's CDR3 is CATKDSSYEQYF. The CDR3 DNA reads TGTGCCACCAAGGACAGTTCCTACGAGCAGTACTTC.

The sample holds many counts of this clonotype. The gene calls are TRBV5-6 and TRBJ2-5; D may be TRBD1 or TRBD2 (5 bases each). Germline lookup yields CDR1 SGHDT and CDR2 YYEEEE. The length of the CDR3 is 14 residues. Trimming left V 4 bases short and J 4 bases short, with 14 bases between. The CDR3 reads CASSGVSRGETQYF. CDR3 nucleotides: TGTGCCAGCAGCGGTGTATCGAGGGGAGAGACCCAGTACTTC.

V is TRBV5-5 and J is TRBJ2-7; a weak D match, TRBD2 (5 bases). Trimming took off 4 bases at V and 2 bases at J, with 13 bases between the two ends. CDR1 SGHKS and CDR2 YYEKEE come from the germline V gene (reference sequence). The CDR3 sequence is 14 residues long. The CDR3 DNA is TGTGCCAGCAGCCCGAGGACGCGGGCCTACGAGCAGTACTTC. Encoded protein: CASSPRTRAYEQYF. The variable domain in full, with the rest retrieved from reference TRBV5-5 and TRBJ2-7, is DAGVTQSPTHLIKTRGQQVTLRCSPISGHKSVSWYQQVLGQGPQFIFQYYEKEERGRGNFPDRFSARQFPNYSSELNVNALLLGDSALYLCASSPRTRAYEQYFGPGTRLTVT.

This clonotype has a count of ten or more. The chain combines TRBV2 with TRBJ1-5; 9 bases are a match to TRBD1. Germline V gene data show CDR1 as SNHLY and CDR2 as FYNNEI. The J segment lost 6 bases and the V segment lost 7 bases, leaving 4 bases of the junction unmatched. There are 13 residues in the CDR3. The CDR3 region has the DNA TGTGCCAGCAAGACAGGGGGTAGTCAGCCCCAGCATTTT. Translating it yields CASKTGGSQPQHF.

The rearrangement links TRBV10-3 to TRBJ2-3; D remains unclear. The germline CDR1 and CDR2 sequences are ENHRY and SYGVKD. The CDR3 consists of 12 residues. The V and J ends lost 5 bases and 0 bases respectively, with 3 bases between them. CDR3 coding DNA: TGTGCCATCAGTTATAGCACAGATACGCAGTATTTT. This sequence encodes CAISYSTDTQYF.

The genes are TRBV6-5 and TRBJ2-7, with 7 bases matching TRBD1. V trimming: 0 bases; J trimming: 2 bases; junction bases outside the gene matches: 16. In germline, CDR1 is MNHEY, CDR2 SVGAGI. CDR3 size: 19 residues. The CDR3 DNA reads as TGTGCCAGCAGTTACTCTATGGGACAGAAATCAAGGGGGACCTACGAGCAGTACTTC. It is translated as CASSYSMGQKSRGTYEQYF.

This chain links TRBV30 with TRBJ2-3; TRBD2 matches 12 bases. This CDR3 comprises 16 residues. Germline trimming cut 5 bases from V and 2 bases from J; bases unmatched to any gene: 8. The V gene's germline CDR1 is GTSNPN and CDR2 SVGIG (reference sequence). The CDR3, as DNA: TGTGCCTGGTCCCTGCTAGCGGGAGGGCCCACAGATACGCAGTATTTT. This sequence encodes CAWSLLAGGPTDTQYF.

This clonotype has more than one count but fewer than ten. V and J are TRBV30 and TRBJ2-2, with D unresolved. Trimming removed 6 bases at V and 6 bases at J, with 11 bases between. The CDR3 length is 12 residues. The germline V gene has CDR1 GTSNPN and CDR2 SVGIG (reference sequence). CDR3 residues: CACSAEAGELFF. The CDR3 nucleotides read TGTGCCTGCTCCGCTGAGGCCGGGGAGCTGTTTTTT.

To note about this clonotype: This may stem from a read error, because a much larger clone lies one nucleotide away. The chain carries TRBV6-6 and TRBJ1-6, with D possibly TRBD1 on 6 matching bases. This CDR3 is 17 amino acids long. Germline CDR1 and CDR2: MNHNY and SVGAGI (reference sequence). Trimming removed 0 bases at V and 12 bases at J, with 21 bases between. The chain's CDR3 is CASSYSLGVRGDLPLHF. CDR3 bases: TGTGCCAGCAGTTACTCCCTGGGTGTCAGGGGTGATTTACCCCTCCACTTT.

The chain recombines TRBV6-1 with TRBJ1-2, with TRBD1 matching over 8 bases. V shed 2 bases and J 3 bases; nucleotides not matched to a gene: 5. Looked up from germline, CDR1 is MNHNS and CDR2 is SASEGT. The CDR3 extends over 15 amino acids. This CDR3 reads CASSEYGTGYYGYTF. For the CDR3, the DNA is TGTGCCAGCAGTGAATACGGGACAGGCTACTATGGCTACACCTTC.

Sample share makes this clonotype medium-sized. The V and J genes are TRBV6-6 and TRBJ2-2, with D unresolved. Germline loops: CDR1 MNHNY, CDR2 SVGAGI (reference sequence). Trimming took off 0 bases at V and 7 bases at J, with 6 bases between the two ends. The CDR3 spans 13 residues. CDR3 protein: CASSYSTGGELFF. CDR3 bases: TGTGCCAGCAGTTACTCGACGGGCGGGGAGCTGTTTTTT.

The chain is built from TRBV30 and TRBJ2-7, with 10 bases that match TRBD1. The germline V gene encodes CDR1 GTSNPN and CDR2 SVGIG (reference sequence). CDR3 length: 15 amino acids. After removal of 0 bases from V and 4 bases from J, the junction contained 6 bases not matched to a gene. The CDR3 is CAWSVTGQGRYEQYF. Written as DNA, the CDR3 is TGTGCCTGGAGTGTAACGGGACAGGGGCGGTACGAGCAGTACTTC. Filled out from reference TRBV30 and TRBJ2-7, the complete variable domain reads SQTIHQWPATLVQPVGSPLSLECTVEGTSNPNLYWYRQAAGRGLQLLFYSVGIGQISSEVPQNLSASRPQDRQFILSSKKLLLSDSGFYLCAWSVTGQGRYEQYFGPGTRLTVT.

J is TRBJ2-5 and V is TRBV5-6; a possible D gene is TRBD2 (6 bases). This CDR3 is 11 amino acids long. Germline CDR1 SGHDT, CDR2 YYEEEE. V was pared by 6 bases and J by 7 bases, with 10 bases between. The CDR3 is CASIWGGTQYF. The DNA for the CDR3 is TGTGCCAGCATCTGGGGAGGGACCCAGTACTTC.

V and J are TRBV3-1 and TRBJ1-5, with 8 bases fitting TRBD1. V was clipped by 7 bases and J by 4 bases; unmatched bases: 3. CDR1 and CDR2 from the germline V gene are LGHDT and YNNKEL (reference sequence). The CDR3 contains 13 residues. The CDR3 loop is CASTRTGNQPQHF. CDR3 DNA: TGTGCCAGCACCCGGACAGGGAATCAGCCCCAGCATTTT.

The chain couples TRBV5-1 to TRBJ2-1; 7 nucleotides line up with TRBD2. The germline V gene encodes CDR1 SGHRS and CDR2 YFSETQ. The CDR3 contains 14 residues. Trimming removed 2 bases from V and 4 bases from J; junction bases left unmatched: 3. CDR3 region: CASSFGREYNEQFF. The CDR3 DNA follows: TGCGCCAGCAGCTTTGGGAGGGAATACAATGAGCAGTTCTTC.

In its sample, this clonotype is medium-sized. The V call is TRBV9, the J call TRBJ2-1, with 11 nucleotides matching TRBD2. V shed 4 bases and J 4 bases; nucleotides not matched to a gene: 7. Germline CDR1 is SGDLS and CDR2 is YYNGEE. This CDR3 has 16 amino acids. CDR3 nucleotide sequence: TGTGCCAGCAGCACCCAACTAGCGGGAGTTTACAATGAGCAGTTCTTC. Its translation is CASSTQLAGVYNEQFF. Full variable domain (outside the CDR3, taken from reference TRBV9 and TRBJ2-1): DSGVTQTPKHLITATGQRVTLRCSPRSGDLSVYWYQQSLDQGLQFLIQYYNGEERAKGNILERFSAQQFPDLHSELNLSSLELGDSALYFCASSTQLAGVYNEQFFGPGTRLTVL.

For this clonotype: A much larger clonotype is one base distant, so this may be a read error. The chain is built from TRBV2 and TRBJ1-5, with D tentatively TRBD1 (5 bases). Per the germline V gene, CDR1 is SNHLY and CDR2 is FYNNEI. The length of the CDR3 is 15 residues. CDR3 DNA sequence: TGTGCCAGCAGTGAAGCGCGGGGGAGCGTTCAGCCCCAGCAATTT. The encoded protein is CASSEARGSVQPQQF.

This clonotype has just a few counts. An end of the junction differs from the germline gene, which may be a read error. The chain employs TRBV20-1 and TRBJ1-1; D gene uncertain. This CDR3 region has 13 residues. In germline, CDR1 is DFQATT, CDR2 SNEGSKA (reference sequence). The CDR3 spells CSATSRKNAEAFF. CDR3 DNA sequence: TGCAGTGCTACCTCCCGGAAGAACGCTGAAGCTTTCTTT.

This clonotype was seen once. The chain combines TRBV20-1 with TRBJ1-5; maybe TRBD1 (5 bases). Between the trimmed V and J ends, which lost 5 bases and 7 bases, there was a span of 18 bases. Germline values: CDR1 DFQATT, CDR2 SNEGSKA (reference sequence). This CDR3 spans 14 amino acids. As DNA, the CDR3 is TGCAGTGCTGGTACCTGGGGTAGGGGCCAGCCCCAGCATTTT. Its translation: CSAGTWGRGQPQHF.

V is TRBV27 and J is TRBJ2-7; the D call may be TRBD1 or TRBD2 (5 bases each). Germline V gives CDR1 MNHEY, CDR2 SMNVEV (reference sequence). The V end lost 2 bases, the J end lost 1 base, and 12 bases lay between the germline ends. The CDR3 is 15 residues long. The CDR3 protein is CASSLVGTRSYEQYF. The CDR3 DNA follows: TGTGCCAGCAGTTTAGTCGGGACCCGATCCTACGAGCAGTACTTC.

This clonotype was picked up many times. The chain employs TRBV21-1 and TRBJ2-1; the D call in the table, TRBD2, was not verified against the DNA. TRBV21-1 is a listed pseudogene. This CDR3 comprises 22 residues. DNA for the CDR3: TGTGCCAGCAGCAAAGTCGAGGCCCCGCGGCCCTCCCAGGACCTGCTACACAATGAGCAGTTCTTC. Protein product: CASSKVEAPRPSQDLLHNEQFF.

This clonotype was detected many times. V is TRBV4-1 and J is TRBJ2-4; D is possibly TRBD1 or TRBD2 (6 bases each). The germline V gene has CDR1 MGHRA and CDR2 YSYEKL. The V and J ends lost 0 bases and 2 bases respectively, with 17 bases between them. This CDR3 spans 18 amino acids. The CDR3 DNA reads as TGCGCCAGCAGCCAAGACGACGGGGGCTCGATAACCAAAAACATTCAGTACTTC. This gives the protein CASSQDDGGSITKNIQYF.